This T cell receptor beta chain was retrieved from a study of blood T cell repertoires in COVID-19. Study summary: There were acute and convalescent COVID-19 samples, and they came from the United States, Italy and Spain. PBMCs, B-cell-depleted T cells, or T cells were the source of the cDNA or gDNA that made up the material.

Authors' methods: Quantification of nucleated cells was approximated via reference gene primer amplification. Only in-frame clones appear in the TCRdb table, and some are missing; sequencing was by immunoSEQ multiplex PCR. Clonal size and the V and J genes are those of that table, whereas D and trimming came from the DNA. The table has more than 85,000 clones, over 75% seen once. CDR3 length equals 14 residues. Germline CDR1 and CDR2: WNHNN and SYGVQD (reference sequence). Trimming took 8 bases from V and 2 from J; bases not matched to a gene: 7. The chain links TRBV10-1 to TRBJ1-1; 8 bases agree with TRBD1. This receptor was identified in a woman in her forties or fifties with acute or convalescent COVID-19. Sequenced: peripheral blood. CDR3 protein: CASASGQANTEAFF. The CDR3 nucleotides read TGCGCCAGCGCCTCGGGACAGGCTAACACTGAAGCTTTCTTT.